The 28 T cell receptor beta chains given below trace back to one sample, sequenced in a study of shared clonotypes between healthy human individuals. The protocol was immunoSEQ multiplex PCR, while the TCRdb copy is restricted to in-frame clones and leaves out a portion. Counted here are millions of clones, 90% to 95% occurring once; the ten biggest clones make up 0.13%. The sequencing input was naive CD4+ T cells sorted from blood. Subset specified: CD45RA+ positively selected. These receptors originate from a man younger than 30 in good health.

V gene TRBV7-3 combines with J gene TRBJ2-3, with TRBD1 as a possible D gene (6 bases). With 1 base removed from V and 2 bases from J, the gap between germline ends came to 10 bases. The CDR3 contains 15 residues. Germline V gene lookup returns CDR1 SGHTA and CDR2 FQGTGA. CDR3 coding DNA: TGTGCCAGCAGCTTAAATCAGGGGCCCACAGATACGCAGTATTTT. Protein sequence: CASSLNQGPTDTQYF.

The genes are TRBV28 and TRBJ2-2; D is undetermined. The V end lost 3 bases, the J end lost 6 bases, and 14 bases lay between the germline ends. This CDR3 contains 15 residues. CDR1 is MDHEN, CDR2 SYDVKM, per germline. This CDR3 is CASSFSTTLAGELFF. CDR3 in DNA: TGTGCCAGCAGTTTTTCAACAACTCTAGCCGGGGAGCTGTTTTTT.

The J gene is TRBJ1-2, the V gene TRBV6-5; possibly TRBD1 for D (5 bases). This CDR3 is 14 amino acids long. Per germline, CDR1 MNHEY and CDR2 SVGAGI. V was shortened by 2 bases and J by 6 bases, with 13 bases between the two germline ends. The CDR3 loop reads CASSYLGQSNGYTF. DNA of the CDR3: TGTGCCAGCAGTTACCTCGGACAAAGTAATGGCTACACCTTC.

This clone was recorded once. The chain is built from TRBV5-1 and TRBJ2-1; D is unclear. The germline CDR1 and CDR2 sequences are SGHRS and YFSETQ. V was pared by 0 bases and J by 4 bases, with 8 bases between. There are 14 residues in the CDR3. CDR3 loop: CASSLEGMYNEQFF. Here the CDR3 DNA reads TGCGCCAGCAGCTTGGAGGGAATGTACAATGAGCAGTTCTTC.

V is TRBV28 and J is TRBJ1-2; D gene ambiguous. The CDR3 has 13 amino acids. Germline V lookup: CDR1 MDHEN, CDR2 SYDVKM. Trimming left V 7 bases short and J 0 bases short, with 9 bases between. The CDR3 bases are TGTGCCAGCACAGGCATAGCTAACTATGGCTACACCTTC. It codes for CASTGIANYGYTF.

This chain uses TRBV19 with TRBJ1-5; 9 nucleotides line up with TRBD1. Germline V CDR1 and CDR2: LNHDA, SQIVND (reference sequence). Losses at the gene ends were 3 bases for V and 9 bases for J; bases not matched to a gene: 6. CDR3 length: 14 residues. CDR3 in amino acids: CASSIPGTGTPQHF. The CDR3 DNA reads as TGTGCCAGTAGTATCCCCGGGACAGGGACGCCCCAGCATTTT.

The chain joins TRBV28 to TRBJ2-1; no clear D. The CDR3 is 16 residues long. Between the trimmed V and J ends, which lost 5 bases and 8 bases, there was a span of 22 bases. Germline V gives CDR1 MDHEN, CDR2 SYDVKM. The CDR3 spells CASSRTSRPPMDEQFF. CDR3 sequence (DNA): TGTGCCAGCAGTCGCACGTCAAGGCCCCCTATGGATGAGCAGTTCTTC.

This chain links TRBV5-1 with TRBJ1-6; 8 bases align to TRBD1. Germline CDR1 is SGHRS and CDR2 is YFSETQ. The CDR3 is 16 residues long. Unmatched junction bases numbered 11, after V lost 4 bases and J lost 8 bases. The CDR3 spells CASSDHRGGLDSPLHF. The CDR3 coding sequence is TGCGCCAGCAGCGACCACAGGGGGGGTTTGGATTCACCCCTCCACTTT. Based on the CDR3 plus reference TRBV5-1 and TRBJ1-6, the full variable domain is KAGVTQTPRYLIKTRGQQVTLSCSPISGHRSVSWYQQTPGQGLQFLFEYFSETQRNKGNFPGRFSGRQFSNSRSEMNVSTLELGDSALYLCASSDHRGGLDSPLHFGNGTRLTVT.

In DNA, the CDR3 is TGTGCCAGCAGCTTAGGACCAGGGAGCTACGAGCAGTACTTC. It encodes CASSLGPGSYEQYF. The chain uses TRBV7-2 and TRBJ2-7, with D perhaps TRBD1 or TRBD2 (5 bases each). Germline V gene sequence: CDR1 SGHTA, CDR2 FQGNSA. The CDR3 runs 14 residues. V lost 1 base and J 3 bases, leaving 10 bases between the germline ends.

The genes are TRBV4-3 and TRBJ1-3; 9 bases match TRBD1. The CDR3 spans 19 residues. V trimming: 0 bases; J trimming: 7 bases; junction bases outside the gene matches: 16. The V gene's germline CDR1 is LGHNA and CDR2 YSLEER. The CDR3 coding sequence is TGCGCCAGCAGCCAAGATCTAGGACAGGGGAAAGGAGGGAAGAACACCATATATTTT. Translating it yields CASSQDLGQGKGGKNTIYF.

J is TRBJ2-3 and V is TRBV4-1; D might be TRBD1 (6 bases). This CDR3 region has 18 residues. From germline, CDR1 is MGHRA and CDR2 YSYEKL. V was cut by 4 bases and J by 3 bases, with 23 bases left in between. CDR3 nucleotide sequence: TGCGCCAGCAGCCCCAGGGGTAGGATACCAGGGGATACAGATACGCAGTATTTT. Protein: CASSPRGRIPGDTDTQYF.

The chain carries TRBV28 and TRBJ1-1; 7 bases align to TRBD1. V was pared by 2 bases and J by 5 bases, with 2 bases of the junction left unmatched. This CDR3 contains 13 residues. Per the germline V gene, CDR1 is MDHEN and CDR2 is SYDVKM. The CDR3 protein is CASSLQGVTEAFF. The CDR3 DNA sequence: TGTGCCAGCAGTTTACAGGGGGTTACTGAAGCTTTCTTT.

This rearrangement joins TRBV5-1 to TRBJ1-1, with TRBD1 matching 11 bases. Unmatched junction bases numbered 4, after V lost 5 bases and J lost 1 base. The CDR3 is 15 residues long. The germline CDR1 and CDR2 sequences are SGHRS and YFSETQ. Here the CDR3 reads CASRDRGQANTEAFF. The DNA of the CDR3 is TGCGCCAGCAGGGACAGGGGGCAAGCGAACACTGAAGCTTTCTTT.

On this clone: The junction shows a germline mismatch at one end, possibly a read error. V is TRBV7-2 and J is TRBJ1-6; TRBD1 aligns across 7 bases. The CDR3 length is 15 residues. Germline V gene lookup returns CDR1 SGHTA and CDR2 FQGNSA. For the CDR3, the DNA is TGTGTCAGCAGCTTAGGGACAGCCTCGAATTCACCCCTCCACTTT. Translated, it gives CVSSLGTASNSPLHF.

This chain connects TRBV19 to TRBJ2-7; no clear D. The V gene lost 5 bases and the J gene lost 2 bases, with 7 bases spanning the gap. The length of the CDR3 is 12 residues. The germline gives CDR1 LNHDA, CDR2 SQIVND (reference sequence). CDR3 region: CASSPSTYEQYF. The CDR3, as DNA: TGTGCCAGTAGTCCGAGTACCTACGAGCAGTACTTC.

With regard to this clone: The same CDR3 is also encoded by other DNA sequences in this sample. V gene TRBV10-2 combines with J gene TRBJ2-5; the D is unclear. Trimming left V 4 bases short and J 5 bases short, with 5 bases between. This CDR3 has 11 residues. The V gene's germline CDR1 is WSHSY and CDR2 SAAADI. Here the CDR3 reads CASSGVETQYF. The CDR3 bases are TGCGCCAGCAGTGGCGTCGAGACCCAGTACTTC.

V usage is TRBV25-1 and J usage is TRBJ2-7, with D unclear. Germline lookup yields CDR1 MGHDK and CDR2 SYGVNS. The CDR3 is made up of 15 amino acids. The ends were cut back, 3 bases at V and 2 bases at J, with 14 bases in the middle. The DNA of the CDR3 is TGTGCCAGCAGTGAGACCTCCGCCGGTACCTACGAGCAGTACTTC. Translating gives CASSETSAGTYEQYF.

The J gene is TRBJ2-1, the V gene TRBV19; tentatively, D is TRBD1 (5 bases). In germline, CDR1 is LNHDA, CDR2 SQIVND (reference sequence). The CDR3 runs to 14 residues. V lost 5 bases, J lost 1 base, and 9 bases lay in between. Here the CDR3 DNA reads TGTGCCAGTAGTCCCGACAGATCCTACAATGAGCAGTTCTTC. Translated, it gives CASSPDRSYNEQFF.

Worth noting for this clone: Distinct nucleotide sequences in the sample also encode this CDR3. This chain links TRBV18 with TRBJ1-5; D not resolved. V lost 3 bases to trimming and J lost 1 base, with 7 bases between them. This CDR3 is 14 amino acids long. The V gene's germline CDR1 is KGHSH and CDR2 LQKENI. In DNA form, the CDR3 reads TGTGCCAGCTCACCTGTGGGAAGCAATCAGCCCCAGCATTTT. Its protein is CASSPVGSNQPQHF.

The V gene is TRBV11-2, the J gene TRBJ1-5; D not certain. CDR3 length: 13 amino acids. From germline, CDR1 is SGHAT and CDR2 FQNNGV. V was shortened by 1 base and J by 7 bases, with 8 bases between the two germline ends. The CDR3 nucleotides read TGTGCCAGCAGCTTAGGGGAGAAGCAGCCCCAGCATTTT. This codes for CASSLGEKQPQHF.

DNA for the CDR3: TGTGCCAGCACCCCCCTGGGACAGGGGGAGAGTCAGCCCCAGCATTTT. Protein: CASTPLGQGESQPQHF. The chain has TRBV28 and TRBJ1-5; 11 nucleotides line up with TRBD1. Unmatched junction bases numbered 11, after V lost 7 bases and J lost 6 bases. The germline CDR1 and CDR2 sequences are MDHEN and SYDVKM. The CDR3 extends over 16 amino acids.

This chain connects TRBV7-2 to TRBJ2-7; 12 bases agree with TRBD2. This CDR3 region has 14 residues. Germline-derived CDR1 and CDR2 are SGHTA and FQGNSA. J lost 9 bases, V lost 2 bases, and 5 bases had no gene match. The CDR3 DNA is TGTGCCAGCAGCTTAAGTGGACTAGCGGGGTGGCAGTACTTC. Protein product: CASSLSGLAGWQYF.

The chain uses TRBV28 and TRBJ1-2; D remains ambiguous. CDR1 is MDHEN, CDR2 SYDVKM, per germline. V was clipped by 10 bases and J by 6 bases, with 15 bases between them. This CDR3 has 12 residues. The CDR3 is CAITGKPNGYTF. The CDR3 nucleotides are TGTGCCATCACCGGGAAGCCGAATGGCTACACCTTC.

This chain joins TRBV27 and TRBJ1-1, with D unresolved. Germline V gene lookup returns CDR1 MNHEY and CDR2 SMNVEV (reference sequence). This CDR3 is 13 amino acids long. V was trimmed by 5 bases and J by 6 bases, leaving 13 bases between them. This CDR3 reads CASSPRVGAEAFF. In nucleotides, the CDR3 is TGTGCCAGCAGTCCTAGGGTGGGAGCTGAAGCTTTCTTT.

The CDR3 loop reads CASSEAMGGVEAFF. DNA for the CDR3: TGTGCCAGCAGTGAAGCCATGGGAGGGGTCGAAGCTTTCTTT. The genes are TRBV2 and TRBJ1-1, with D maybe TRBD1 (5 bases). Germline lookup yields CDR1 SNHLY and CDR2 FYNNEI. The CDR3 has 14 residues. V lost 0 bases to trimming and J lost 8 bases, with 13 bases between them.

This clone appeared a single time. The genes are TRBV7-2 and TRBJ2-7; 10 bases match TRBD2. Germline trimming cut 2 bases from V and 3 bases from J; bases unmatched to any gene: 1. The CDR3 runs 14 residues. The germline gives CDR1 SGHTA, CDR2 FQGNSA. The CDR3, as DNA: TGTGCCAGCAGCTTAAGCGGGAGGGACTACGAGCAGTACTTC. This sequence encodes CASSLSGRDYEQYF.

The rearrangement joins TRBV4-1 to TRBJ1-4; no clear D gene. The germline CDR1 and CDR2 sequences are MGHRA and YSYEKL. V lost 4 bases and J lost 5, with 14 bases in between. The CDR3 has 15 amino acids. CDR3 amino acids: CASSRWERSNEKLFF. In nucleotides, the CDR3 is TGCGCCAGCAGCCGATGGGAAAGGAGCAATGAAAAACTGTTTTTT.

In its sample, this clone was seen once. The chain links TRBV5-4 to TRBJ2-3; 10 bases fit TRBD2. The length of the CDR3 is 16 residues. J lost 0 bases, V lost 3 bases, and 4 bases had no gene match. Looked up from germline, CDR1 is SGHNT and CDR2 is YYREEE (reference sequence). This chain's CDR3 is CASSSGTSDSTDTQYF. DNA of the CDR3: TGTGCCAGCAGCTCCGGGACTAGCGATAGCACAGATACGCAGTATTTT.